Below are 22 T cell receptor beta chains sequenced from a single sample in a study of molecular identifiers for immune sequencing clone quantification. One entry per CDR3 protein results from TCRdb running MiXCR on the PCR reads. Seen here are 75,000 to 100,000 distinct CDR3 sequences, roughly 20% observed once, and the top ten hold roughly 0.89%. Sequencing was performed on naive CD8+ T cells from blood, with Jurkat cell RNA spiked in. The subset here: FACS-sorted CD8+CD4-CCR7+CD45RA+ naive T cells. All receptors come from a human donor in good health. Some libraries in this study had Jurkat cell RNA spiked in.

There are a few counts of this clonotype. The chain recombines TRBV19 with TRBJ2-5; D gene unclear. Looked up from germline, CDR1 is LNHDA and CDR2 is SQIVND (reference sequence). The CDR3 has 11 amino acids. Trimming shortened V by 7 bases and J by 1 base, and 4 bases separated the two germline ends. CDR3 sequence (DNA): TGTGCCAGTATTTTCCAAGAGACCCAGTACTTC. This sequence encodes CASIFQETQYF.

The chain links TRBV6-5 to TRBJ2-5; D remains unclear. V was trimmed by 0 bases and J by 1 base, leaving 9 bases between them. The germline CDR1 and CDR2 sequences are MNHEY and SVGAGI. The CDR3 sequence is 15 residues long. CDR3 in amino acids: CASSYSGQLQETQYF. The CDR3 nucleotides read TGTGCCAGCAGTTACTCCGGGCAGCTCCAAGAGACCCAGTACTTC.

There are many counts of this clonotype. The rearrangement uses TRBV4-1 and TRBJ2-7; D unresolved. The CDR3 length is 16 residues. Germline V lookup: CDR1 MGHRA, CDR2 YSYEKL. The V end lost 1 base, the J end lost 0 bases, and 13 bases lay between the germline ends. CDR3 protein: CASSQGWTPYSYEQYF. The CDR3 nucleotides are TGCGCCAGCAGCCAAGGGTGGACGCCTTACTCCTACGAGCAGTACTTC.

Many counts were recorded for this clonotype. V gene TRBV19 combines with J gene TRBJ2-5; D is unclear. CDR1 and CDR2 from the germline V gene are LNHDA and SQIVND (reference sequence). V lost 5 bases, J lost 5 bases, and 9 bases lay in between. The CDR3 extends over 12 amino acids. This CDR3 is CASSPSMETQYF. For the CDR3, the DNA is TGTGCCAGTAGTCCATCAATGGAGACCCAGTACTTC.

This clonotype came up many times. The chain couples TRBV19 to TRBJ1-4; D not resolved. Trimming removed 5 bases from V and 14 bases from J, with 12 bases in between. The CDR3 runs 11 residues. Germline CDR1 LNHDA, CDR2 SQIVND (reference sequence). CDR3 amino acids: CASSLGRGLFF. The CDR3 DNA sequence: TGTGCCAGTAGTCTCGGACGAGGGCTGTTTTTT.

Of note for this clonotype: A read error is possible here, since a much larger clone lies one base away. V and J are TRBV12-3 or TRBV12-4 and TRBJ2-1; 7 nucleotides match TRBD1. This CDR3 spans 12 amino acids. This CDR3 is CASIKGAGEQLF. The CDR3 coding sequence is TGTGCCAGCATTAAGGGGGCCGGGGAGCAGCTCTTC.

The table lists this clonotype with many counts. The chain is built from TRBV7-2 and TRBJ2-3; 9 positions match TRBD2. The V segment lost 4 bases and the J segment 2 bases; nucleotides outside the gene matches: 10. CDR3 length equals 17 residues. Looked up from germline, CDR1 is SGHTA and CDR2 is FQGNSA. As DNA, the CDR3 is TGTGCCAGCAGCTCCATTCCTAGCGGGATCCTCACAGATACGCAGTATTTT. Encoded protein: CASSSIPSGILTDTQYF.

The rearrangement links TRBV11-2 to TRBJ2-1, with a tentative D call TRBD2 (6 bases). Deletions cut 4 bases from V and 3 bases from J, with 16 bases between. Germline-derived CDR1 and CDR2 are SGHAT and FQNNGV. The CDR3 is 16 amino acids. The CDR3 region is CASSSGLPSGYNEQFF. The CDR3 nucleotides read TGTGCCAGCAGCTCGGGACTCCCGAGTGGCTACAATGAGCAGTTCTTC.

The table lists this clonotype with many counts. In DNA form, the CDR3 reads TGTGCCAGCAATGGTGGAGATACGCAGTATTTT. Residues: CASNGGDTQYF. J is TRBJ2-3 and V is TRBV12-3 or TRBV12-4; D ambiguous. This CDR3 is built from 11 residues. V lost 7 bases and J 5 bases, leaving 7 bases between the germline ends.

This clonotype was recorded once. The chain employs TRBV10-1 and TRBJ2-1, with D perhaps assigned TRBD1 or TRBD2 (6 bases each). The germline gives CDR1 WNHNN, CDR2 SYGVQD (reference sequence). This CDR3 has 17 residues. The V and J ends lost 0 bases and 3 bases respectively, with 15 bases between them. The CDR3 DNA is TGCGCCAGCAGTGAGTCGAACAGAGGGGGGATCTACAATGAGCAGTTCTTC. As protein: CASSESNRGGIYNEQFF.

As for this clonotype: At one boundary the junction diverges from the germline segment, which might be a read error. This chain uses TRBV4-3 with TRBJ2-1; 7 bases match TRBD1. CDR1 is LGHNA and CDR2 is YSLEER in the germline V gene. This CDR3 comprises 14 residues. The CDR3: CAGSQDSGGNGQFF. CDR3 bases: TGCGCCGGCAGCCAAGATTCAGGGGGTAATGGGCAGTTCTTC.

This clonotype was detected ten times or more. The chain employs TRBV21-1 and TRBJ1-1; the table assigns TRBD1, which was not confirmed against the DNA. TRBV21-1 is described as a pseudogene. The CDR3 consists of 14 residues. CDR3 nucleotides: TGTGCCAGCAGCAAAGAGGCTCGGGGGACTGAAGCTTTCTTT. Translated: CASSKEARGTEAFF.

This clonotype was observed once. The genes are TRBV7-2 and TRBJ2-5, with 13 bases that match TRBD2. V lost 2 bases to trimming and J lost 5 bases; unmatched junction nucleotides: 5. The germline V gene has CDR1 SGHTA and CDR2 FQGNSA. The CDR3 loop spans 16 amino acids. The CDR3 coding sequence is TGTGCCAGCAGCTTACTACTAGCGGGAGGGCCGGAGACCCAGTACTTC. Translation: CASSLLLAGGPETQYF.

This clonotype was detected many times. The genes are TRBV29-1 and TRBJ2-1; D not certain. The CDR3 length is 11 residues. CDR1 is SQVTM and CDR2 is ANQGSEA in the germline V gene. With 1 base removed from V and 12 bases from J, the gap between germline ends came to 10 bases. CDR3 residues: CSVEGSTGQFF. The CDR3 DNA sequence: TGCAGCGTTGAAGGATCGACCGGGCAGTTCTTC.

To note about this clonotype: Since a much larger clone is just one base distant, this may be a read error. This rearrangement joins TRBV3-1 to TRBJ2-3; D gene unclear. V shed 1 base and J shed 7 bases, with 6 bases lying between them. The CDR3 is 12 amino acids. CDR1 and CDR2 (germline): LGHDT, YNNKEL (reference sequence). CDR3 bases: TGTGCCAGCAGCCAAGGTTCGCATACGCAGTATTTT. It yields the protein CASSQGSHTQYF.

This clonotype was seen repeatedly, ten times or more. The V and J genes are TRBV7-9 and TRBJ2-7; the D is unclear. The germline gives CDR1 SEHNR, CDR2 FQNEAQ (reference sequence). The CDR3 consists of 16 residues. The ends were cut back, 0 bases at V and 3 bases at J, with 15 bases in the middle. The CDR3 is CASSLAGSGWDYEQYF. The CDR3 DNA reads TGTGCCAGCAGCTTAGCCGGCTCAGGCTGGGACTACGAGCAGTACTTC.

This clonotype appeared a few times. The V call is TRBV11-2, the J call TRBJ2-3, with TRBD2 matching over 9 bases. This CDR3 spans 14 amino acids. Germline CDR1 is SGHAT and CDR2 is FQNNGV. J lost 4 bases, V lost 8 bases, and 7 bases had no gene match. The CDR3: CASLASGTSDTQYF. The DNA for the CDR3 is TGTGCCAGCCTGGCTAGCGGGACGTCAGATACGCAGTATTTT.

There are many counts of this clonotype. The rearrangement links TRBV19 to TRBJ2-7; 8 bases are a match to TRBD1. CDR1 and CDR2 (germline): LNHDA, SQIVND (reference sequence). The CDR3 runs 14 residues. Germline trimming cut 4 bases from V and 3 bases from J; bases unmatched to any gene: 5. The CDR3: CASSTGQGYYEQYF. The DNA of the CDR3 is TGTGCCAGTAGTACCGGACAGGGTTACTACGAGCAGTACTTC.

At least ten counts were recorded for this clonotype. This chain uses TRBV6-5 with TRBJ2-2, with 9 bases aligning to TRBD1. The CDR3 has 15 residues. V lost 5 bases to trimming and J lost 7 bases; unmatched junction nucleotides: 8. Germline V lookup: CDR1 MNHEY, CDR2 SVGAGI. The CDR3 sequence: CASSTRQGGGGELFF. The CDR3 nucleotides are TGTGCCAGCAGTACGAGACAGGGGGGGGGCGGGGAGCTGTTTTTT.

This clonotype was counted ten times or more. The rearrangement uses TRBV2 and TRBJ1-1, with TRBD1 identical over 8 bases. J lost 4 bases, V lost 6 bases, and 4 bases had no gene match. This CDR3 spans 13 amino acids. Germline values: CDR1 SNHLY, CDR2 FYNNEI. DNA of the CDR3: TGTGCCAGCAGGAATGGACAGGGCACTGAAGCTTTCTTT. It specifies CASRNGQGTEAFF.

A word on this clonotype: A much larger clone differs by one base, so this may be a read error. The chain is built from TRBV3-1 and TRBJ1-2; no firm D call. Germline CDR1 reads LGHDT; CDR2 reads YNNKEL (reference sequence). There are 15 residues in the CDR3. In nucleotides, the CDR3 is TGTGCCAGCAGCCAAGAGGCGGGAGGAGGCTCTGGCTGCACCTTC. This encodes CASSQEAGGGSGCTF.

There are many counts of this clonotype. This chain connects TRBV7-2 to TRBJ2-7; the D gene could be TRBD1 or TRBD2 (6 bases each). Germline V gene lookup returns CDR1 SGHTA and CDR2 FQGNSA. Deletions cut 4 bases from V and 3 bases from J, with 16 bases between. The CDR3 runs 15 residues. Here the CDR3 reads CASSSHGGLNYEQYF. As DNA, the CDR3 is TGTGCCAGCAGCTCACACGGGGGCCTGAACTACGAGCAGTACTTC. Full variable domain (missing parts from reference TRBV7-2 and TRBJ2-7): GAGVSQSPSNKVTEKGKDVELRCDPISGHTALYWYRQSLGQGLEFLIYFQGNSAPDKSGLPSDRFSAERTGGSVSTLTIQRTQQEDSAVYLCASSSHGGLNYEQYFGPGTRLTVT.